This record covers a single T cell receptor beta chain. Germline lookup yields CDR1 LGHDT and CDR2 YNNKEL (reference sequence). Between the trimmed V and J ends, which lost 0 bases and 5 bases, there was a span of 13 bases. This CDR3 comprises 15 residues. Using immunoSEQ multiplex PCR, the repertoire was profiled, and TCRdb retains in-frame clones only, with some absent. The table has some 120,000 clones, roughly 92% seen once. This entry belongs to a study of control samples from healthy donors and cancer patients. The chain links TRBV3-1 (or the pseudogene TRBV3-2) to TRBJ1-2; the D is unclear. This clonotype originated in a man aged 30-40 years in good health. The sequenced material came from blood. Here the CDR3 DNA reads TGTGCCAGCAGCCAAGAAAGCTACAGTTGGTATGGCTACACCTTC. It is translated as CASSQESYSWYGYTF.